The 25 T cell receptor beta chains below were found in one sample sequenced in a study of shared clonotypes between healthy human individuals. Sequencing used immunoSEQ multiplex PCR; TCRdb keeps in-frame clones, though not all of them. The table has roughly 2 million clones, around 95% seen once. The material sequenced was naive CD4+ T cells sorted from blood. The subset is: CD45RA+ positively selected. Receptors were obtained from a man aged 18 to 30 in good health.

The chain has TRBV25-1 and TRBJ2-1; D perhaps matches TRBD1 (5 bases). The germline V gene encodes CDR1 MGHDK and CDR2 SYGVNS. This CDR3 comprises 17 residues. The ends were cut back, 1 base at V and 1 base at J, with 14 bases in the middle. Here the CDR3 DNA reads TGTGCCAGCAGTGAATCACCAGGGCAGAGATCCTACAATGAGCAGTTCTTC. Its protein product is CASSESPGQRSYNEQFF. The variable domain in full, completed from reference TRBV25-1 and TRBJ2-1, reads EADIYQTPRYLVIGTGKKITLECSQTMGHDKMYWYQQDPGMELHLIHYSYGVNSTEKGDLSSESTVSRIRTEHFPLTLESARPSHTSQYLCASSESPGQRSYNEQFFGPGTRLTVL.

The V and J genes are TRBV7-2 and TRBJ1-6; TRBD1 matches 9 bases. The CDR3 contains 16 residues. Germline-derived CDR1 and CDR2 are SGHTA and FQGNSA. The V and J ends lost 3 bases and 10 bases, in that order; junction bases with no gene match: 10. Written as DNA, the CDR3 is TGTGCCAGCAGCTTCCCGGGACAGGGTACACTCTCACCCCTCCACTTT. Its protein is CASSFPGQGTLSPLHF.

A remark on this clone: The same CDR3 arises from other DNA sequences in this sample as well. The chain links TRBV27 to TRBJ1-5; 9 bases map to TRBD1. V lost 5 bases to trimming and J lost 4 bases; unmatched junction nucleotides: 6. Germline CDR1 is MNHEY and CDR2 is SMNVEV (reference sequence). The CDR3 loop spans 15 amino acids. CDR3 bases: TGTGCCAGCAGTCTCACAGGGGGCGGGAATCAGCCCCAGCATTTT. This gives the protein CASSLTGGGNQPQHF.

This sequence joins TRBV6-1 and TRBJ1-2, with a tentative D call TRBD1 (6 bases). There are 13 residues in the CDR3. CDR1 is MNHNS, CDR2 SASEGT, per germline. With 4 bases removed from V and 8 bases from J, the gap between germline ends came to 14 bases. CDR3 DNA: TGTGCCAGCAGTGTTCAGGGGCGAGGAGGCTACACCTTC. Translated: CASSVQGRGGYTF.

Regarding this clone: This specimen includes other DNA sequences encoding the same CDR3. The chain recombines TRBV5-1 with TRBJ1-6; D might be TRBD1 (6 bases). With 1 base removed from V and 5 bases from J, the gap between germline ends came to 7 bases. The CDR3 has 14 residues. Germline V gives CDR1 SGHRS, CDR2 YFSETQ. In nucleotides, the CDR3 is TGCGCCAGCAGCTTGAGGACAGATAATTCACCCCTCCACTTT. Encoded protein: CASSLRTDNSPLHF.

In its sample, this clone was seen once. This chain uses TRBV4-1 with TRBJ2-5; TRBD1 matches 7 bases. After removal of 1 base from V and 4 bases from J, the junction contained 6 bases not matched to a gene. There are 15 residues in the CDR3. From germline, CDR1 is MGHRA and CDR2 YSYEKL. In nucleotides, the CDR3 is TGCGCCAGCAGCCAAGCCGAAAGGGGGCGAGAGACCCAGTACTTC. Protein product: CASSQAERGRETQYF.

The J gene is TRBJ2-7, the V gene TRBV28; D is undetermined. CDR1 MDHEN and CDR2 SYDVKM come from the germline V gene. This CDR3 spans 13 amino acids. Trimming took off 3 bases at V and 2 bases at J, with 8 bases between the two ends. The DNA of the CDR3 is TGTGCCAGCAGTTTGGGTCATACCTACGAGCAGTACTTC. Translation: CASSLGHTYEQYF.

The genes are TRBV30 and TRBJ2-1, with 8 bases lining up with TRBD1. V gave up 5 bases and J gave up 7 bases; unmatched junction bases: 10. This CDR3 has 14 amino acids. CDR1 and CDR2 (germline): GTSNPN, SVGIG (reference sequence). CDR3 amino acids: CAWDGRDRRNEQFF. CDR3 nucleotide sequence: TGTGCCTGGGACGGCCGGGACAGGCGGAATGAGCAGTTCTTC.

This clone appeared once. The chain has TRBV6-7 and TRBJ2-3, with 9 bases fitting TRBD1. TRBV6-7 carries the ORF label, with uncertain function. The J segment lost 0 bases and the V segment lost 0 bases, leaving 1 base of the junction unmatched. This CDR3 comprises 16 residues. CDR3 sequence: CASSYSGQGSTDTQYF. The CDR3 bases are TGTGCCAGCAGTTACTCGGGACAGGGTAGCACAGATACGCAGTATTTT.

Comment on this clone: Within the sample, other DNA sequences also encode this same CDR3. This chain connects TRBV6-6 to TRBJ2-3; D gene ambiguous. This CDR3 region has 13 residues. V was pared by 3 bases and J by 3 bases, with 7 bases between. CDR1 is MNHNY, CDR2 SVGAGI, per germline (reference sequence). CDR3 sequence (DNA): TGTGCCAGCAGTTATCCCCCAACAGATACGCAGTATTTT. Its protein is CASSYPPTDTQYF.

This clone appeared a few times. The CDR3 DNA sequence: TGTGCCAGTAGCCAGGGGTATAATTCACCCCTCCACTTT. It yields the protein CASSQGYNSPLHF. The gene calls are TRBV19 and TRBJ1-6; tentatively, D is TRBD1 (6 bases). CDR1 and CDR2 (germline): LNHDA, SQIVND (reference sequence). V lost 6 bases and J 4 bases, leaving 7 bases between the germline ends. This CDR3 has 13 residues.

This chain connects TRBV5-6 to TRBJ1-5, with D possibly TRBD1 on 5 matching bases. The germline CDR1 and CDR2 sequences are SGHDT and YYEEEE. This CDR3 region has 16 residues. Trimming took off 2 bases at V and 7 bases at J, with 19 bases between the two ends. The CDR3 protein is CASSFLRDPERQPQHF. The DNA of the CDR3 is TGTGCCAGCAGCTTTCTCCGGGACCCTGAGAGGCAGCCCCAGCATTTT.

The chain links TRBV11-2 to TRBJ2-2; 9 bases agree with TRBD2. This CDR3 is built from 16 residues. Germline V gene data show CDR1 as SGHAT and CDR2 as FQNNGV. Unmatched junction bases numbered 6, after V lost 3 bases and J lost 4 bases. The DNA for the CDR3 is TGTGCCAGCAGCTTCAGCGGGGGGCCTACCACCGGGGAGCTGTTTTTT. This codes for CASSFSGGPTTGELFF. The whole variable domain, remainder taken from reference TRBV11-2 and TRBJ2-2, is EAGVAQSPRYKIIEKRQSVAFWCNPISGHATLYWYQQILGQGPKLLIQFQNNGVVDDSQLPKDRFSAERLKGVDSTLKIQPAKLEDSAVYLCASSFSGGPTTGELFFGEGSRLTVL.

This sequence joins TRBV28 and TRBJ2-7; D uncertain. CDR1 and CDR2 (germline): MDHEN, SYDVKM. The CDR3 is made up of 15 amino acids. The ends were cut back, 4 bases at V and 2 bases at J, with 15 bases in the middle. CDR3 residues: CASSSSPGFPYEQYF. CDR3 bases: TGTGCCAGCAGTTCAAGCCCCGGTTTTCCCTACGAGCAGTACTTC.

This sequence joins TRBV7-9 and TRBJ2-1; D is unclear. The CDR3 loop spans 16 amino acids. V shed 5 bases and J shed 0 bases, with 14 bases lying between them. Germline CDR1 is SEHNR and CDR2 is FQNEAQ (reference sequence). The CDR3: CASSALPWSSYNEQFF. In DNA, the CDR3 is TGTGCCAGCAGCGCCCTTCCCTGGAGCTCCTACAATGAGCAGTTCTTC. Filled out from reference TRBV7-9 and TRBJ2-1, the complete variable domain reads DTGVSQNPRHKITKRGQNVTFRCDPISEHNRLYWYRQTLGQGPEFLTYFQNEAQLEKSRLLSDRFSAERPKGSFSTLEIQRTEQGDSAMYLCASSALPWSSYNEQFFGPGTRLTVL.

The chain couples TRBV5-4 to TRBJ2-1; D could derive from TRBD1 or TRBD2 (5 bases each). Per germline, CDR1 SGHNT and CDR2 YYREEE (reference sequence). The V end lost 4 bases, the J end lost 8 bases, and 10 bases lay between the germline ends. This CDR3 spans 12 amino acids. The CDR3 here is CASSPGRYEQFF. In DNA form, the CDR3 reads TGTGCCAGCAGCCCGGGGCGGTATGAGCAGTTCTTC.

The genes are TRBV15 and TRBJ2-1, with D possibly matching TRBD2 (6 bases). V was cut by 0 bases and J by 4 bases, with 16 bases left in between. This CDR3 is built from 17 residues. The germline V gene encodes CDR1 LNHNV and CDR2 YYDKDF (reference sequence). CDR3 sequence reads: CATSRDSKGGGYNEQFF. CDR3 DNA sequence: TGTGCCACCAGCAGAGATTCGAAGGGAGGCGGATACAATGAGCAGTTCTTC. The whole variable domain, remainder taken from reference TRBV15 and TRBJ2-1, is DAMVIQNPRYQVTQFGKPVTLSCSQTLNHNVMYWYQQKSSQAPKLLFHYYDKDFNNEADTPDNFQSRRPNTSFCFLDIRSPGLGDTAMYLCATSRDSKGGGYNEQFFGPGTRLTVL.

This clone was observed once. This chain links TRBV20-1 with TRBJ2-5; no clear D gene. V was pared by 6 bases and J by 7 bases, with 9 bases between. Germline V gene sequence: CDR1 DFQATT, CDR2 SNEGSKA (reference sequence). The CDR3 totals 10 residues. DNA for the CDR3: TGCAGTGCCTCGTCAGGGACCCAGTACTTC. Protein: CSASSGTQYF.

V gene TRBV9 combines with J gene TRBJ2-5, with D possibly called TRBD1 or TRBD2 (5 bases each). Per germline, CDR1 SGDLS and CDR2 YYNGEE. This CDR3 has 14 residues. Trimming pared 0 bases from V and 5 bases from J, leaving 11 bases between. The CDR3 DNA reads TGTGCCAGCAGCGTAGGAGGGACCATGGAGACCCAGTACTTC. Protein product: CASSVGGTMETQYF. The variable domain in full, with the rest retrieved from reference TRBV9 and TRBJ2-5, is DSGVTQTPKHLITATGQRVTLRCSPRSGDLSVYWYQQSLDQGLQFLIQYYNGEERAKGNILERFSAQQFPDLHSELNLSSLELGDSALYFCASSVGGTMETQYFGPGTRLLVL.

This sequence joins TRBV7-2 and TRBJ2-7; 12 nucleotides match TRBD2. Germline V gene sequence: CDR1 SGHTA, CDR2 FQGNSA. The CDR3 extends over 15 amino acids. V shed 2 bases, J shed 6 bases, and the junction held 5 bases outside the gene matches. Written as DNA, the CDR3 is TGTGCCAGCAGCTTACTAGCGGGAGGGAGTGGCGAGCAGTACTTC. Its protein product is CASSLLAGGSGEQYF.

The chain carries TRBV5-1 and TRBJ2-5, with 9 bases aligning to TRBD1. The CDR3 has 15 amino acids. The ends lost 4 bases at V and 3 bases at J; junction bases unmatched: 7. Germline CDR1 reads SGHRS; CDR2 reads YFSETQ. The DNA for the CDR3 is TGCGCCAGCAGCCCCGGGACAGGGCGGGAAGAGACCCAGTACTTC. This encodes CASSPGTGREETQYF.

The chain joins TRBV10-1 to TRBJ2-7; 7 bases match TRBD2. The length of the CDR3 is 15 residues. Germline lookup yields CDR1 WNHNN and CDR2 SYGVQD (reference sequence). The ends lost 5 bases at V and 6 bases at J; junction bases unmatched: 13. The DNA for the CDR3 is TGCGCCAGCAGTACTGGTGGAGCGGGGAGTGGCGAGCAGTACTTC. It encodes CASSTGGAGSGEQYF.

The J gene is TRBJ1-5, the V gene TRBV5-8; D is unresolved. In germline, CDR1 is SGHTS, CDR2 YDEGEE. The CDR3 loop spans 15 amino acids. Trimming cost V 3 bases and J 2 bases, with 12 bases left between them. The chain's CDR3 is CASSWAAVGNQPQHF. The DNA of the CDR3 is TGTGCCAGCAGCTGGGCAGCGGTCGGCAATCAGCCCCAGCATTTT.

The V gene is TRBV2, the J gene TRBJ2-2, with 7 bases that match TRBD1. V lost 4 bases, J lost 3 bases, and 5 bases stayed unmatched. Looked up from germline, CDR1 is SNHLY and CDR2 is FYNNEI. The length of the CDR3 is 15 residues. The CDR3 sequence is CASSGQGGDTGELFF. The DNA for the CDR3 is TGTGCCAGCAGTGGACAGGGTGGGGACACCGGGGAGCTGTTTTTT.

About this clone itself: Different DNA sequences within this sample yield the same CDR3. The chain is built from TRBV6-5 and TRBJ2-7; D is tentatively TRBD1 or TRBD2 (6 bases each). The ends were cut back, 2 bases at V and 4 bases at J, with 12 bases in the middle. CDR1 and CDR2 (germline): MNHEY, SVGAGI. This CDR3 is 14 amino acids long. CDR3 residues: CASSYGQGRYEQYF. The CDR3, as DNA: TGTGCCAGCAGTTACGGGCAGGGGAGGTACGAGCAGTACTTC.